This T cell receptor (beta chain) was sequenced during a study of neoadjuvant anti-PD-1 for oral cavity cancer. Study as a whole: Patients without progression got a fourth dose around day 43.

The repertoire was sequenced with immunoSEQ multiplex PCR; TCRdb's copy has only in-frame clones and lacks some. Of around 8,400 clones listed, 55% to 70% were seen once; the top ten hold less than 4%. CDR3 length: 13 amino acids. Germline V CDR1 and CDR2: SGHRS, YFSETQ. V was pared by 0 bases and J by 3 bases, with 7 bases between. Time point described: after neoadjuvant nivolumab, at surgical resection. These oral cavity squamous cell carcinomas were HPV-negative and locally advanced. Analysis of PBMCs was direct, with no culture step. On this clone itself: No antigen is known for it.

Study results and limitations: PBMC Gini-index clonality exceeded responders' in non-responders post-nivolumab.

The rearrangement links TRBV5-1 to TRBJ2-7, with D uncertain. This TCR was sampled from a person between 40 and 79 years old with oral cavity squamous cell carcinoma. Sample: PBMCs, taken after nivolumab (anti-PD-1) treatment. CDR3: CASSLVGDYEQYF. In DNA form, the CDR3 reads TGCGCCAGCAGCTTGGTAGGAGACTACGAGCAGTACTTC.